The 27 T cell receptor beta chains reported below all come from one sample, sequenced in a study of STAT5B mutations in CD4+ large granular lymphocyte leukemia (dated by TCRdb to about 2022). Library construction relied on the immunoSEQ multiplex PCR assay. The table comes from immuneACCESS by way of TCRdb, which keeps in-frame sequences with V and J called. Part of the clones is missing from these tables; in studies checked, under half for an unresolved V gene and the rest for unknown reasons. For this sample the table gives about 50,000 clones, of which roughly 80% were detected only once. 0.3% to 0.4% of the sample comes from the top ten. Sequenced: CD4+ T cells from blood buffy coats. All receptors derive from a human donor in good health.

This clone has only one observation. The V gene is TRBV11-2, the J gene TRBJ2-7; D unresolved. CDR1 is SGHAT, CDR2 FQNNGV, per germline. The CDR3 extends over 15 amino acids. V shed 0 bases and J shed 0 bases, with 9 bases lying between them. CDR3 protein: CASSLERRGSYEQYF. The DNA of the CDR3 is TGTGCCAGCAGCTTAGAACGGCGCGGCTCCTACGAGCAGTACTTC.

In this sample, this clone turned up once. CDR3 residues: CATTGETSGSSYNEQFF. In DNA, the CDR3 is TGTGCCACCACAGGAGAGACTAGCGGGAGCTCCTACAATGAGCAGTTCTTC. V is TRBV10-3 and J is TRBJ2-1; 12 nucleotides line up with TRBD2. V was clipped by 10 bases and J by 0 bases; unmatched bases: 10. The V gene's germline CDR1 is ENHRY and CDR2 SYGVKD. The CDR3 has 17 amino acids.

This clone was counted only a few times. This sequence joins TRBV18 and TRBJ2-4; 15 nucleotides match TRBD2. The V gene end was trimmed by 5 bases and the J gene end by 6 bases; junction bases not matched to a gene: 11. CDR1 and CDR2 from the germline V gene are KGHSH and LQKENI. This CDR3 is 18 amino acids long. The CDR3 region has the DNA TGTGCCAGCTCATTCGCCGGGACTAGCGGGAGGATTGGAAACATTCAGTACTTC. This sequence encodes CASSFAGTSGRIGNIQYF.

In DNA form, the CDR3 reads TGTGCCAGCAGGGCAGTAAAGGGCGGGGAGCTGTTTTTT. Encoded protein: CASRAVKGGELFF. This chain joins TRBV2 and TRBJ2-2; no clear D. V dropped 6 bases and J dropped 7 bases, with 12 bases sitting between them. Germline assignment: CDR1 SNHLY and CDR2 FYNNEI. CDR3 length: 13 residues. The full variable domain, rest sourced from reference TRBV2 and TRBJ2-2, is EPEVTQTPSHQVTQMGQEVILRCVPISNHLYFYWYRQILGQKVEFLVSFYNNEISEKSEIFDDQFSVERPDGSNFTLKIRSTKLEDSAMYFCASRAVKGGELFFGEGSRLTVL.

The gene calls are TRBV28 and TRBJ1-1; 7 positions agree with TRBD1. The V segment lost 2 bases and the J segment 3 bases; nucleotides outside the gene matches: 12. Germline V CDR1 and CDR2: MDHEN, SYDVKM. This CDR3 comprises 17 residues. The DNA of the CDR3 is TGTGCCAGCAGTTTAGGGGGGGCAGGGGGACTTTACACTGAAGCTTTCTTT. Encoded protein: CASSLGGAGGLYTEAFF.

This chain joins TRBV18 and TRBJ1-2, with D possibly matching TRBD1 (5 bases). CDR3 length: 15 residues. Trimming stripped 3 bases from V and 1 base from J, with 12 bases between. Germline values: CDR1 KGHSH, CDR2 LQKENI. The CDR3 protein is CASSPTGTDNYGYTF. The DNA for the CDR3 is TGTGCCAGCTCACCCACCGGGACGGATAACTATGGCTACACCTTC.

The chain couples TRBV19 to TRBJ1-5; no definite D call. This CDR3 is 14 amino acids long. V was trimmed by 7 bases and J by 1 base, leaving 11 bases between them. Germline CDR1 reads LNHDA; CDR2 reads SQIVND (reference sequence). The CDR3 here is CASTNGLSNQPQHF. The CDR3 nucleotides are TGTGCCAGTACCAACGGACTGAGCAATCAGCCCCAGCATTTT.

The CDR3 protein is CASSQDRDTQYF. The CDR3 bases are TGTGCCAGCAGCCAAGATAGGGATACGCAGTATTTT. The chain carries TRBV4-2 and TRBJ2-3; D not certain. CDR3 length equals 12 residues. The V and J ends lost 0 bases and 6 bases respectively, with 4 bases between them. Germline V gene lookup returns CDR1 LGHNA and CDR2 YNFKEQ.

The V gene is TRBV2, the J gene TRBJ2-5; D gene unclear. Germline CDR1 and CDR2: SNHLY and FYNNEI. The CDR3 length is 13 residues. V dropped 10 bases and J dropped 2 bases, with 14 bases sitting between them. The CDR3, as DNA: TGTGCCACGACCGTTAGGCTACAAGAGACCCAGTACTTC. Its protein is CATTVRLQETQYF.

The rearrangement uses TRBV5-4 and TRBJ2-7; 9 bases match TRBD2. Germline V gives CDR1 SGHNT, CDR2 YYREEE (reference sequence). The CDR3 sequence is 14 residues long. V lost 4 bases and J lost 6; bases outside the gene matches: 8. DNA for the CDR3: TGTGCCAGCAGCCCGGGACTAGCATACACCGAGCAGTACTTC. Residues: CASSPGLAYTEQYF.

The chain recombines TRBV4-1 with TRBJ2-3, with a weak D call TRBD2 (6 bases). V dropped 0 bases and J dropped 0 bases, with 10 bases sitting between them. This CDR3 region has 16 residues. CDR1 is MGHRA and CDR2 is YSYEKL in the germline V gene. The CDR3 spells CASSQEGLPSTDTQYF. The CDR3 DNA is TGCGCCAGCAGCCAAGAAGGACTACCTAGCACAGATACGCAGTATTTT.

V usage is TRBV18 and J usage is TRBJ2-2; the D gene is possibly TRBD1 (5 bases). From germline, CDR1 is KGHSH and CDR2 LQKENI. V dropped 3 bases and J dropped 3 bases, with 8 bases sitting between them. This CDR3 region has 14 residues. The CDR3 protein is CASSPLQDTGELFF. The CDR3 DNA is TGTGCCAGCTCACCTCTACAGGACACCGGGGAGCTGTTTTTT.

The chain uses TRBV7-9 and TRBJ1-1; D may be TRBD1 (5 bases). Between the trimmed V and J ends, which lost 2 bases and 6 bases, there was a span of 16 bases. The CDR3 totals 15 residues. CDR1 is SEHNR and CDR2 is FQNEAQ in the germline V gene (reference sequence). CDR3 amino acids: CASSLIQGRGAEAFF. DNA for the CDR3: TGTGCCAGCAGCTTAATCCAGGGTAGAGGCGCTGAAGCTTTCTTT.

The rearrangement links TRBV7-9 to TRBJ2-1; 9 bases agree with TRBD2. The CDR3 has 16 amino acids. Germline CDR1 is SEHNR and CDR2 is FQNEAQ (reference sequence). With 1 base clipped from V and 3 bases from J, the junction kept 4 bases outside the gene matches. The CDR3 region is CASSLGFSGSYNEQFF. The DNA of the CDR3 is TGTGCCAGCAGCTTAGGATTTAGCGGGAGCTACAATGAGCAGTTCTTC.

The rearrangement links TRBV7-9 to TRBJ1-4; 9 bases are shared with TRBD1. Germline CDR1 and CDR2: SEHNR and FQNEAQ (reference sequence). V lost 8 bases, J lost 10 bases, and 20 bases stayed unmatched. CDR3 length: 17 amino acids. CDR3 sequence: CASSSLRGDRERGKLFF. DNA for the CDR3: TGTGCCAGCTCCTCCCTTAGGGGGGACAGGGAAAGGGGAAAACTGTTTTTT.

The chain combines TRBV14 with TRBJ1-6, with D possibly being TRBD1 (5 bases). V was shortened by 1 base and J by 6 bases, with 19 bases between the two germline ends. CDR1 and CDR2 from the germline V gene are SGHDN and FVKESK. CDR3 length: 18 amino acids. CDR3 loop: CASSQALSWRQSNSPLHF. The CDR3, as DNA: TGTGCCAGCAGCCAAGCTCTTAGTTGGAGACAGAGTAATTCACCCCTCCACTTT.

The chain has TRBV15 and TRBJ2-7, with D tentatively TRBD1 or TRBD2 (6 bases each). Looked up from germline, CDR1 is LNHNV and CDR2 is YYDKDF (reference sequence). V lost 0 bases, J lost 3 bases, and 12 bases lay in between. The CDR3 is made up of 15 amino acids. CDR3 protein: CATSRDRGHRYEQYF. The CDR3 region has the DNA TGTGCCACCAGCAGAGATCGGGGGCACCGCTACGAGCAGTACTTC.

The chain employs TRBV14 and TRBJ2-7; perhaps TRBD2 as D (5 bases). Germline V lookup: CDR1 SGHDN, CDR2 FVKESK. V shed 1 base and J shed 1 base, with 11 bases lying between them. The CDR3 length is 15 residues. CDR3 sequence reads: CASSQVASRSYEQYF. The CDR3 DNA reads as TGTGCCAGCAGCCAAGTGGCTAGCCGGTCCTACGAGCAGTACTTC.

This clone was recorded once. V usage is TRBV5-1 and J usage is TRBJ2-7, with D unresolved. V lost 0 bases and J 3 bases, leaving 13 bases between the germline ends. The germline V gene has CDR1 SGHRS and CDR2 YFSETQ. The CDR3 totals 15 residues. The CDR3 DNA follows: TGCGCCAGCAGCTTGGCCGGCACAGACTTCTACGAGCAGTACTTC. This encodes CASSLAGTDFYEQYF.

The chain has TRBV6-6 and TRBJ1-2; D not certain. In germline, CDR1 is MNHNY, CDR2 SVGAGI (reference sequence). With 2 bases removed from V and 5 bases from J, the gap between germline ends came to 15 bases. This CDR3 is built from 15 residues. The CDR3 protein is CASSYRSAQTYGYTF. The CDR3 DNA reads TGTGCCAGCAGTTACCGTTCCGCCCAAACTTATGGCTACACCTTC.

This chain uses TRBV7-8 with TRBJ2-1; 11 nucleotides line up with TRBD2. V shed 2 bases, J shed 4 bases, and the junction held 7 bases outside the gene matches. The germline V gene has CDR1 SGHVS and CDR2 FQNEAQ. The CDR3 consists of 17 residues. The CDR3 DNA follows: TGTGCCAGCAGCTTACGCCGGGTAGCGGGAGGGTACAATGAGCAGTTCTTC. Its protein is CASSLRRVAGGYNEQFF.

The chain has TRBV6-1 and TRBJ1-3; D is perhaps TRBD1 (6 bases). Per germline, CDR1 MNHNS and CDR2 SASEGT. V was shortened by 9 bases and J by 0 bases, with 12 bases between the two germline ends. CDR3 size: 14 residues. The CDR3, as DNA: TGTGCCAGGGGGGAAGGGGGCTCTGGAAACACCATATATTTT. Translation gives CARGEGGSGNTIYF.

The rearrangement links TRBV9 to TRBJ1-2; the D gene is possibly TRBD1 (5 bases). The CDR3 is 15 amino acids. The ends were cut back, 6 bases at V and 0 bases at J, with 15 bases in the middle. From germline, CDR1 is SGDLS and CDR2 YYNGEE. The CDR3 DNA is TGTGCCAGCACATTACTGGGGGAACCTAACTATGGCTACACCTTC. This sequence encodes CASTLLGEPNYGYTF.

The chain carries TRBV5-1 and TRBJ2-5, with TRBD1 matching over 10 bases. The trim removed 0 bases at V and 0 bases at J, leaving 2 bases unmatched. The CDR3 has 16 amino acids. CDR1 and CDR2 (germline): SGHRS, YFSETQ. CDR3 protein: CASSLGDRGYQETQYF. CDR3 nucleotides: TGCGCCAGCAGCTTGGGGGACAGGGGCTACCAAGAGACCCAGTACTTC.

The genes are TRBV9 and TRBJ1-2; D is unresolved. This CDR3 region has 14 residues. V lost 2 bases and J lost 4, with 12 bases in between. The germline V gene encodes CDR1 SGDLS and CDR2 YYNGEE. CDR3 residues: CASSVGLFGYGYTF. CDR3 coding DNA: TGTGCCAGCAGCGTCGGGTTGTTTGGCTATGGCTACACCTTC.

The J gene is TRBJ2-2, the V gene TRBV13, with D possibly TRBD1 on 5 matching bases. V lost 1 base and J 6 bases, leaving 15 bases between the germline ends. The CDR3 is 16 residues long. The germline V gene encodes CDR1 PRHDT and CDR2 FYEKMQ (reference sequence). The DNA of the CDR3 is TGTGCCAGCAGCTTAGTGGTGGGGCCCCCTGCCGGGGAGCTGTTTTTT. It codes for CASSLVVGPPAGELFF.

The genes are TRBV15 and TRBJ2-7; TRBD2 matches 7 bases. With V trimmed by 0 bases and J by 4 bases, 9 bases remained unmatched. This CDR3 is built from 16 residues. Germline CDR1 reads LNHNV; CDR2 reads YYDKDF (reference sequence). The CDR3 loop is CATSRDLGLNQYEQYF. In DNA form, the CDR3 reads TGTGCCACCAGCAGAGACTTGGGACTAAACCAATACGAGCAGTACTTC.